The next 24 T cell receptor beta chains were all read from a single sample in a study of T cell responses to AZD1222 COVID-19 vaccine. Clones were read by immunoSEQ multiplex PCR, and TCRdb kept only the in-frame ones, dropping some. The data contain about 120,000 clones, approximately 89% of them singletons. The specimen was peripheral blood, collected on day 0 of AZD1222 vaccination. The source of these receptors is an adult in good health.

The rearrangement uses TRBV30 and TRBJ2-1; a weak D match, TRBD1 (6 bases). V lost 7 bases and J lost 5, with 9 bases in between. The CDR3 sequence is 11 residues long. Per the germline V gene, CDR1 is GTSNPN and CDR2 is SVGIG (reference sequence). The CDR3 loop is CALDSNNEQFF. CDR3 sequence (DNA): TGTGCCTTGGACAGTAACAATGAGCAGTTCTTC.

This chain links TRBV2 with TRBJ2-7, with D maybe TRBD2 (5 bases). Germline V gene data show CDR1 as SNHLY and CDR2 as FYNNEI. CDR3 length: 11 amino acids. Trimming cost V 4 bases and J 9 bases, with 10 bases left between them. CDR3 sequence reads: CASSGIATQYF. The CDR3 nucleotides are TGTGCCAGCAGTGGGATAGCGACGCAGTACTTC.

This clone was seen just once. This rearrangement joins TRBV25-1 to TRBJ1-6; D remains ambiguous. Deletions cut 6 bases from V and 10 bases from J, with 19 bases between. Per germline, CDR1 MGHDK and CDR2 SYGVNS. The CDR3 has 15 amino acids. The DNA for the CDR3 is TGTGCCAGCAGCGACTCCCGGGGAGGGTGGTCACCCCTCCACTTT. Protein: CASSDSRGGWSPLHF.

The chain employs TRBV5-6 and TRBJ2-6, with D unclear. Germline loops: CDR1 SGHDT, CDR2 YYEEEE. V gave up 2 bases and J gave up 0 bases, with 6 bases separating them. There are 15 residues in the CDR3. For the CDR3, the DNA is TGTGCCAGCAGCTTAATTCACTCTGGGGCCAACGTCCTGACTTTC. This sequence encodes CASSLIHSGANVLTF.

The chain joins TRBV7-7 to TRBJ2-5; D could derive from TRBD1 or TRBD2 (5 bases each). V was trimmed by 2 bases and J by 5 bases, leaving 18 bases between them. Germline V CDR1 and CDR2: SSHAT, FNYEAQ (reference sequence). The CDR3 length is 16 residues. CDR3 DNA: TGTGCCAGCAGCTTACCCAGCCCAGGTGAGGGGGAGACCCAGTACTTC. The encoded protein is CASSLPSPGEGETQYF.

The genes are TRBV28 and TRBJ1-3; the D is unclear. With 5 bases removed from V and 4 bases from J, the gap between germline ends came to 18 bases. This CDR3 spans 16 amino acids. Germline V gene data show CDR1 as MDHEN and CDR2 as SYDVKM. The CDR3 DNA reads as TGTGCCAGCAGTATGGGCGGCGGACGTCTAGGAAACACCATATATTTT. The encoded protein is CASSMGGGRLGNTIYF. Full variable domain (missing parts from reference TRBV28 and TRBJ1-3): DVKVTQSSRYLVKRTGEKVFLECVQDMDHENMFWYRQDPGLGLRLIYFSYDVKMKEKGDIPEGYSVSREKKERFSLILESASTNQTSMYLCASSMGGGRLGNTIYFGEGSWLTVV.

The chain employs TRBV29-1 and TRBJ1-1, with TRBD1 as a possible D gene (6 bases). The V end was cut by 4 bases, the J end by 4 bases, with 10 bases between. In germline, CDR1 is SQVTM, CDR2 ANQGSEA. The CDR3 consists of 12 residues. The CDR3 bases are TGCAGCGTTGTACAGGGAGGCACTGAAGCTTTCTTT. As protein: CSVVQGGTEAFF.

This chain connects TRBV12-3 or TRBV12-4 to TRBJ1-6; D is unresolved. The CDR3 spans 13 residues. The germline V and J ends were trimmed by 4 bases and 7 bases, with 8 bases remaining between them. In DNA, the CDR3 is TGTGCCAGCAGTTCAAGGGTAAATTCACCCCTCCACTTT. This codes for CASSSRVNSPLHF.

CDR3 protein: CASGSAGGHAYEQYF. The DNA for the CDR3 is TGCGCCAGCGGGTCGGCGGGGGGGCACGCCTACGAGCAGTACTTC. V gene TRBV4-1 combines with J gene TRBJ2-7, with 9 bases identical to TRBD2. Germline CDR1 is MGHRA and CDR2 is YSYEKL. CDR3 length equals 15 residues. Unmatched junction bases numbered 10, after V lost 8 bases and J lost 2 bases.

The rearrangement uses TRBV4-2 and TRBJ1-2; TRBD1 is a possible D gene (6 bases). The germline V gene has CDR1 LGHNA and CDR2 YNFKEQ. The CDR3 length is 16 residues. V was trimmed by 0 bases and J by 2 bases, leaving 13 bases between them. The CDR3 bases are TGTGCCAGCAGCCAAGAGGTAGGACAGACCAACTATGGCTACACCTTC. Its protein product is CASSQEVGQTNYGYTF.

The chain is built from TRBV7-9 and TRBJ2-7; 7 nucleotides line up with TRBD2. Germline V lookup: CDR1 SEHNR, CDR2 FQNEAQ (reference sequence). The CDR3 is made up of 14 amino acids. V trimming: 6 bases; J trimming: 7 bases; junction bases outside the gene matches: 12. CDR3 in amino acids: CASSLVQAGEEQYF. The CDR3 DNA follows: TGTGCCAGCAGTCTGGTACAGGCGGGAGAGGAGCAGTACTTC.

This chain joins TRBV28 and TRBJ1-2; D call uncertain. The CDR3 length is 13 residues. V lost 4 bases and J 0 bases, leaving 6 bases between the germline ends. The germline V gene encodes CDR1 MDHEN and CDR2 SYDVKM. CDR3 sequence: CASSSGANYGYTF. The CDR3 nucleotides are TGTGCCAGCAGTTCCGGAGCTAACTATGGCTACACCTTC.

This chain uses TRBV25-1 with TRBJ1-4; D unclear. Germline V CDR1 and CDR2: MGHDK, SYGVNS. Trimming took off 3 bases at V and 3 bases at J, with 11 bases between the two ends. This CDR3 has 15 amino acids. The CDR3 coding sequence is TGTGCCAGCAGTGATTTGGCAGGTCCTAATGAAAAACTGTTTTTT. Translation: CASSDLAGPNEKLFF.

V and J are TRBV10-3 and TRBJ1-2; possibly TRBD1 for D (5 bases). In germline, CDR1 is ENHRY, CDR2 SYGVKD. V lost 6 bases and J 6 bases, leaving 17 bases between the germline ends. The CDR3 has 14 residues. In DNA, the CDR3 is TGTGCCATCAGGCCGGGGGAGGGAGGAAATGGCTACACCTTC. This sequence encodes CAIRPGEGGNGYTF.

The chain employs TRBV14 and TRBJ2-7; either TRBD1 or TRBD2 may supply D (5 bases each). The V gene lost 0 bases and the J gene lost 2 bases, with 29 bases spanning the gap. The V gene's germline CDR1 is SGHDN and CDR2 FVKESK. CDR3 length: 21 residues. CDR3 residues: CASSQDNMGTDMRINTYEQYF. CDR3 coding DNA: TGTGCCAGCAGCCAAGACAATATGGGGACGGATATGAGGATAAATACCTACGAGCAGTACTTC.

This clone was counted only a few times. The chain is built from TRBV30 and TRBJ1-6; 9 positions match TRBD1. Germline assignment: CDR1 GTSNPN and CDR2 SVGIG (reference sequence). V lost 0 bases to trimming and J lost 1 base; unmatched junction nucleotides: 4. The length of the CDR3 is 17 residues. In DNA, the CDR3 is TGTGCCTGGAGTGTGGGACAGGGCAGATCCTATAATTCACCCCTCCACTTT. Encoded protein: CAWSVGQGRSYNSPLHF. The full variable domain, with the rest looked up from reference TRBV30 and TRBJ1-6, is SQTIHQWPATLVQPVGSPLSLECTVEGTSNPNLYWYRQAAGRGLQLLFYSVGIGQISSEVPQNLSASRPQDRQFILSSKKLLLSDSGFYLCAWSVGQGRSYNSPLHFGNGTRLTVT.

This rearrangement joins TRBV2 to TRBJ1-5; D unclear. CDR1 and CDR2 (germline): SNHLY, FYNNEI. This CDR3 spans 14 amino acids. V was cut by 6 bases and J by 0 bases, with 9 bases left in between. The CDR3 region is CASSRDGSNQPQHF. The CDR3 DNA reads TGTGCCAGCAGCCGCGACGGTAGCAATCAGCCCCAGCATTTT.

The chain combines TRBV5-4 with TRBJ2-3; D gene ambiguous. This CDR3 spans 15 amino acids. V gave up 6 bases and J gave up 3 bases, with 17 bases separating them. CDR1 SGHNT and CDR2 YYREEE come from the germline V gene (reference sequence). CDR3 residues: CASTPRISTTDTQYF. CDR3 DNA sequence: TGTGCCAGCACCCCGAGGATTAGTACGACAGATACGCAGTATTTT. Filled out from reference TRBV5-4 and TRBJ2-3, the complete variable domain reads ETGVTQSPTHLIKTRGQQVTLRCSSQSGHNTVSWYQQALGQGPQFIFQYYREEENGRGNFPPRFSGLQFPNYSSELNVNALELDDSALYLCASTPRISTTDTQYFGPGTRLTVL.

The chain is built from TRBV6-5 and TRBJ1-1; 9 bases align to TRBD1. Per the germline V gene, CDR1 is MNHEY and CDR2 is SVGAGI. The trim removed 10 bases at V and 4 bases at J, leaving 10 bases unmatched. This CDR3 is built from 14 residues. CDR3 coding DNA: TGTGCCACCACCATCGGACAGGGGTTCACTGAAGCTTTCTTT. This sequence encodes CATTIGQGFTEAFF.

The chain couples TRBV2 to TRBJ2-7; D is unresolved. Trimming cost V 1 base and J 0 bases, with 4 bases left between them. Germline CDR1 and CDR2: SNHLY and FYNNEI. The CDR3 is 13 amino acids. As DNA, the CDR3 is TGTGCCAGCAGTGAAGAGATCTCCTACGAGCAGTACTTC. Translating gives CASSEEISYEQYF.

The chain is built from TRBV19 and TRBJ1-6; D is perhaps TRBD1 (5 bases). Trimming left V 4 bases short and J 8 bases short, with 12 bases between. This CDR3 is 14 amino acids long. Germline CDR1 LNHDA, CDR2 SQIVND (reference sequence). CDR3 in amino acids: CASSRQPGDSPLHF. The CDR3 nucleotides are TGTGCCAGTAGTAGACAGCCAGGCGATTCACCCCTCCACTTT.

The chain has TRBV6-6 and TRBJ2-7; D is possibly TRBD1 (5 bases). V was pared by 5 bases and J by 4 bases, with 15 bases between. The germline V gene encodes CDR1 MNHNY and CDR2 SVGAGI (reference sequence). The CDR3 has 14 amino acids. The CDR3 loop reads CASSRSLAGYEQYF. CDR3 DNA: TGTGCCAGCAGTAGATCCTTGGCAGGGTACGAGCAGTACTTC.

This clone was counted once. The V call is TRBV11-2, the J call TRBJ2-7; D gene uncertain. Germline values: CDR1 SGHAT, CDR2 FQNNGV. The CDR3 loop spans 14 amino acids. V was cut by 5 bases and J by 1 base, with 12 bases left in between. This chain's CDR3 is CASSRQWGSYEQYF. The CDR3 DNA follows: TGTGCCAGCAGCCGCCAGTGGGGATCCTACGAGCAGTACTTC.

V and J are TRBV18 and TRBJ2-2; TRBD2 matches 10 bases. This CDR3 is built from 18 residues. After removal of 0 bases from V and 2 bases from J, the junction contained 6 bases not matched to a gene. CDR1 and CDR2 (germline): KGHSH, LQKENI. CDR3 DNA sequence: TGTGCCAGCTCACCACCCCAGCGGGGGGGCCCAAACACCGGGGAGCTGTTTTTT. Encoded protein: CASSPPQRGGPNTGELFF.